This T cell receptor (beta chain) was obtained from a study of CD8 T cells in ankylosing spondylitis. Findings and limits, study-wide: There was a TCR beta motif, made of several highly homologous variants, that appeared characteristic of ankylosing spondylitis blood. Disease-linked clones were CD8+ and relatively rare in peripheral blood.

The CDR3 runs 16 residues. Germline values: CDR1 LGHNA, CDR2 YNFKEQ. V was shortened by 0 bases and J by 2 bases, with 11 bases between the two germline ends. Making use of molecular barcodes, quantitative 5'-RACE generated TCR beta libraries. TCRdb itself ran the 5' RACE reads through MiXCR, one entry per CDR3 protein. The top ten hold about 6.9% of the sample, which has about 220,000 distinct CDR3 sequences, around 24% seen once. This clonotype was observed at least ten times. As yet, its antigen is unknown. This chain joins TRBV4-2 and TRBJ2-1; TRBD2 is a possible D gene (7 bases). The source material was blood, either unsorted or a sorted T cell fraction (not recorded which). This clonotype originated in a male donor with ankylosing spondylitis or in good health (not recorded which). This CDR3 reads CASSQDGGATYNEQFF. The CDR3 DNA follows: TGTGCCAGCAGCCAAGATGGGGGGGCCACCTACAATGAGCAGTTCTTC.